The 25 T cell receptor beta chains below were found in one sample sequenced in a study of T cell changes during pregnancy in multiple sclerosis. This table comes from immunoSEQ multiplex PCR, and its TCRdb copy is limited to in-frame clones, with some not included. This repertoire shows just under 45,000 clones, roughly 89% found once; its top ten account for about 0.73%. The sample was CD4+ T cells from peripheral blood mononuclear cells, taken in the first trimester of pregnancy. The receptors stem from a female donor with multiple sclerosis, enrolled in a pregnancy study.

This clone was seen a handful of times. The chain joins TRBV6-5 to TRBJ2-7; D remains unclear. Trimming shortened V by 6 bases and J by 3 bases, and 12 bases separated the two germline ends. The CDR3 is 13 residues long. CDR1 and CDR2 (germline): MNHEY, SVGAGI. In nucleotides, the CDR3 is TGTGCCAGCAGCCACAACACAGTCTACGAGCAGTACTTC. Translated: CASSHNTVYEQYF.

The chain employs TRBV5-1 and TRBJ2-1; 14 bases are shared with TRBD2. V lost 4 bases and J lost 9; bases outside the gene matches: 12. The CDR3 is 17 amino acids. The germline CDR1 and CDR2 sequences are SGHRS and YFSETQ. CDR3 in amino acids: CASSPLTSGRAVGEQFF. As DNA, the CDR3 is TGCGCCAGCAGCCCGCTGACTAGCGGGAGGGCCGTGGGTGAGCAGTTCTTC.

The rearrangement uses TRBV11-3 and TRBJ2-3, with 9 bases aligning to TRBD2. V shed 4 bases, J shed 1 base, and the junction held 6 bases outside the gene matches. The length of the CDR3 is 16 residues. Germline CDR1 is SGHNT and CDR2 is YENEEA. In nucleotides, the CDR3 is TGTGCCAGCAGCTCCGGCGGGGGGGGGCGCACAGATACGCAGTATTTT. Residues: CASSSGGGGRTDTQYF. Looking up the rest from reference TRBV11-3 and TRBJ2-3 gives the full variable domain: EAGVVQSPRYKIIEKKQPVAFWCNPISGHNTLYWYLQNLGQGPELLIRYENEEAVDDSQLPKDRFSAERLKGVDSTLKIQPAELGDSAVYLCASSSGGGGRTDTQYFGPGTRLTVL.

The CDR3 bases are TGTGCCAGCAGCCCTTTGGTTCCGGGACAGGGAATTCCTAGCTATGGCTACACCTTC. Amino acids: CASSPLVPGQGIPSYGYTF. The chain uses TRBV5-4 and TRBJ1-2, with 9 bases identical to TRBD1. Germline CDR1 is SGHNT and CDR2 is YYREEE (reference sequence). The CDR3 loop spans 19 amino acids. J lost 4 bases, V lost 4 bases, and 20 bases had no gene match.

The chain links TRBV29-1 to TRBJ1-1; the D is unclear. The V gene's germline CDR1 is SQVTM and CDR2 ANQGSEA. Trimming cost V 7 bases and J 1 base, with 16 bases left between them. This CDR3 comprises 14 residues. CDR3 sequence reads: CSAGSFGKNTEAFF. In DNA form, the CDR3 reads TGCAGCGCCGGCTCTTTCGGGAAGAACACTGAAGCTTTCTTT.

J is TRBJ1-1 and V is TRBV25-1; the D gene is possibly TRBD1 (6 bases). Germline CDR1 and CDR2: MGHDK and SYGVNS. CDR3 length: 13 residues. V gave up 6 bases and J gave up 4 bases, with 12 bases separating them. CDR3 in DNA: TGTGCCAGCAGGGAAACAGGGACCACTGAAGCTTTCTTT. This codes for CASRETGTTEAFF.

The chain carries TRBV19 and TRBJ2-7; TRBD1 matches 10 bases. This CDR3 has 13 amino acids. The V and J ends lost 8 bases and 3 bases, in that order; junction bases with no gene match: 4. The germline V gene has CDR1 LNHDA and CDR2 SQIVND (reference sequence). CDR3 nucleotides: TGTGCCAGTTCCCGGGACAGGGGCTACGAGCAGTACTTC. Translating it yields CASSRDRGYEQYF.

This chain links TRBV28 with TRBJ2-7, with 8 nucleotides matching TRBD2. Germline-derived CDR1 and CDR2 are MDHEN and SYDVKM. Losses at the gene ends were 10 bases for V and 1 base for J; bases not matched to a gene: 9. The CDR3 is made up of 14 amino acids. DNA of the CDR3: TGTGCCATTACAAATAGCGGGGCATCCTACGAGCAGTACTTC. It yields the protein CAITNSGASYEQYF.

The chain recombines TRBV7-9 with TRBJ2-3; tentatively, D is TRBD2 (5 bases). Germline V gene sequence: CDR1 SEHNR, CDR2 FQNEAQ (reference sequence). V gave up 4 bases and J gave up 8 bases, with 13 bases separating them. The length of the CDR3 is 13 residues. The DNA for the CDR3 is TGTGCCAGCAGCTCCTCCGGAGGTCCTACGCAGTATTTT. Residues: CASSSSGGPTQYF.

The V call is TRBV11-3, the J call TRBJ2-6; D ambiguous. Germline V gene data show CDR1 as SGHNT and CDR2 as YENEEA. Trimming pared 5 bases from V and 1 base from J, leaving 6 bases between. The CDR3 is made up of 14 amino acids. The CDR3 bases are TGTGCCAGCAGCCCGACATCTGGGGCCAACGTCCTGACTTTC. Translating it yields CASSPTSGANVLTF.

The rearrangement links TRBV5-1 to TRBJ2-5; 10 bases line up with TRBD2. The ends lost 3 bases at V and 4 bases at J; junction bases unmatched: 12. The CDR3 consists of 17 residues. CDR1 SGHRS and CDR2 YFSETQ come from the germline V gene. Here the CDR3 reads CASSYIAGGAVGETQYF. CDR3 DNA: TGCGCCAGCAGCTACATAGCGGGAGGCGCGGTAGGAGAGACCCAGTACTTC.

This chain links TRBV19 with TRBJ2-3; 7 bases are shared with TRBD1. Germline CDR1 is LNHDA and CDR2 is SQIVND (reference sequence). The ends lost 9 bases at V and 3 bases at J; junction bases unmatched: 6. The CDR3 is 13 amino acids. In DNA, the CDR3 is TGTGCCAGCCAGAGACAGGGTACAGATACGCAGTATTTT. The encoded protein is CASQRQGTDTQYF.

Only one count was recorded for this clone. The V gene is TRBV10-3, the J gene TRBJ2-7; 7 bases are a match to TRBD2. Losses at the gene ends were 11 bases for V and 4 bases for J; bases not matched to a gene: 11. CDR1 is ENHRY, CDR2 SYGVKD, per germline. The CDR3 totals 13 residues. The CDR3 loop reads CAVNGGGIYEQYF. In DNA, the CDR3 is TGTGCCGTGAACGGGGGAGGGATATACGAGCAGTACTTC.

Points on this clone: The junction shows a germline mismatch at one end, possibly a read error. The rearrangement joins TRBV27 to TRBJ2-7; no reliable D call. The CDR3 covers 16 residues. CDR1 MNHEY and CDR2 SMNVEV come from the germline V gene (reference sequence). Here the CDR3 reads CASSPRLGVEMYAQYF. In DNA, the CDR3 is TGTGCCAGCAGTCCCCGTCTAGGAGTAGAGATGTACGCGCAGTACTTC.

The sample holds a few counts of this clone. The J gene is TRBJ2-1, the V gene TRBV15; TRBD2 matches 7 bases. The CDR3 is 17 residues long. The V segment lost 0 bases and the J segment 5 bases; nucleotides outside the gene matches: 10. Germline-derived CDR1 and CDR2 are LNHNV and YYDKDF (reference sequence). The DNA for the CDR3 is TGTGCCACCAGCAGAGAACCGGGAGGAGCTTGGGACAATGAGCAGTTCTTC. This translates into CATSREPGGAWDNEQFF.

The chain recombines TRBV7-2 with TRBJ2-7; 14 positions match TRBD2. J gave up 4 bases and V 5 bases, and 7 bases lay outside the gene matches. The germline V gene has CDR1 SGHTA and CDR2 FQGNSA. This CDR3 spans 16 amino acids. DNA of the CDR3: TGTGCCAGCAGCCATAGGACTAGCGGGAGGAGGTACGAGCAGTACTTC. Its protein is CASSHRTSGRRYEQYF.

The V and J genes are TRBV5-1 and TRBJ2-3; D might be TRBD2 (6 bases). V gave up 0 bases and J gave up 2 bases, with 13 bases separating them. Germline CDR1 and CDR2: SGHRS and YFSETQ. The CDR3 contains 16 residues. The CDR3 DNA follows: TGCGCCAGCAGCTTGGACGGATGGGGGGACACAGATACGCAGTATTTT. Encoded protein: CASSLDGWGDTDTQYF.

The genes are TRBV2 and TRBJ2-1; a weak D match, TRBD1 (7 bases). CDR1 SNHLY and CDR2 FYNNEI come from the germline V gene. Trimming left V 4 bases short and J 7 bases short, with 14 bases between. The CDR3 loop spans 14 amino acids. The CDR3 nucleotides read TGTGCCAGCAGTGCTGTCAGGGGGAGGAATGAGCAGTTCTTC. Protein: CASSAVRGRNEQFF. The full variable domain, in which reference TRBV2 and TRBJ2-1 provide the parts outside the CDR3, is EPEVTQTPSHQVTQMGQEVILRCVPISNHLYFYWYRQILGQKVEFLVSFYNNEISEKSEIFDDQFSVERPDGSNFTLKIRSTKLEDSAMYFCASSAVRGRNEQFFGPGTRLTVL.

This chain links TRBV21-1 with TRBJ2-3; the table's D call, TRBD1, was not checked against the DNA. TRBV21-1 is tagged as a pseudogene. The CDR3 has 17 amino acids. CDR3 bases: TGTGCCAGCAGCAAAAAAGACCAGGGGGGTAACACAGATACGCAGTATTTT. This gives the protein CASSKKDQGGNTDTQYF.

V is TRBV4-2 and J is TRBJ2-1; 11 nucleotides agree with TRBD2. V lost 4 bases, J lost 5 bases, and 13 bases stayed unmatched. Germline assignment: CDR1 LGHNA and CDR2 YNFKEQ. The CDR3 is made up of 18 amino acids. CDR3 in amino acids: CASSPNSIAGGSHNEQFF. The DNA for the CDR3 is TGTGCCAGCAGCCCAAATTCAATAGCGGGAGGGTCACACAATGAGCAGTTCTTC.

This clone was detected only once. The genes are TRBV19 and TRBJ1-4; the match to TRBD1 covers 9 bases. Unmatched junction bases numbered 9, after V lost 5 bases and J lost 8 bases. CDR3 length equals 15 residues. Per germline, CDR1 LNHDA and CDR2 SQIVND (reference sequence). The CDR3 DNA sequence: TGTGCCAGTAGTTACTACAGGGGGCAGGGGGAAAAACTGTTTTTT. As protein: CASSYYRGQGEKLFF.

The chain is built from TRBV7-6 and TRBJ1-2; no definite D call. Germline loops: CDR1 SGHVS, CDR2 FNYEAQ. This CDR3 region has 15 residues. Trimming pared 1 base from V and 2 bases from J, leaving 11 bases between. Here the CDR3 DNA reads TGTGCCAGCAGCTTAGAGCTTACCATCAACTATGGCTACACCTTC. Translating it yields CASSLELTINYGYTF.

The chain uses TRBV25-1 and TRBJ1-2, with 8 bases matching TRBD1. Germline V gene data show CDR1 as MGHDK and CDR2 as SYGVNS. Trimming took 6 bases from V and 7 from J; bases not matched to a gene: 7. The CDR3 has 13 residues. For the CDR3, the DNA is TGTGCCAGCAGCCCGACAGGGGTTCCTGGCTACACCTTC. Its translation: CASSPTGVPGYTF.

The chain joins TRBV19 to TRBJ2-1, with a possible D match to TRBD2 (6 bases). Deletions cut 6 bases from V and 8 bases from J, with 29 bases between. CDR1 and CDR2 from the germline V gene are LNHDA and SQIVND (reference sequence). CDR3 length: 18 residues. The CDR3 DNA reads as TGTGCCAGTAGGCTTACACAAGCGGCGAGAGATGGGAGGTATGAGCAGTTCTTC. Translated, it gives CASRLTQAARDGRYEQFF.

Here the CDR3 reads CASSSRQGNQPQHF. The DNA of the CDR3 is TGTGCCAGCAGTTCCCGACAGGGCAATCAGCCCCAGCATTTT. V usage is TRBV7-2 and J usage is TRBJ1-5; D may be TRBD1 (6 bases). This CDR3 is 14 amino acids long. Germline V gene sequence: CDR1 SGHTA, CDR2 FQGNSA. The V gene lost 6 bases and the J gene lost 2 bases, with 11 bases spanning the gap.